The sequence of this T cell receptor (beta chain) was determined in a study of cytomegalovirus exposure and HLA in healthy donors. 13 Jbeta primers and 60 Vbeta primers were used for the PCR. Method: immunoSEQ multiplex PCR; TCRdb's copy keeps in-frame clones and lacks some. The repertoire includes over 55,000 clones, 80% of them detected once, and around 6% sits in the top ten. V lost 1 base, J lost 2 bases, and 7 bases lay in between. The CDR3 covers 14 residues. CDR1 and CDR2 from the germline V gene are SGHNT and YENEEA. The clonotype comes from a male donor in good health and CMV-seronegative. The V call is TRBV11-3, the J call TRBJ2-3; D call uncertain. Sequencing input: PBMCs. The CDR3 loop is CASSLVGLTDTQYF. DNA of the CDR3: TGTGCCAGCAGCTTAGTTGGCCTCACAGATACGCAGTATTTT.